This note documents a single TCR beta chain sequence. Antigen: not known. This CDR3 contains 16 residues. With 4 bases clipped from V and 1 base from J, the junction kept 9 bases outside the gene matches. Germline CDR1 and CDR2: SGHRS and YFSETQ. Sample donors were healthy Caucasian individuals that came from Russia, aged roughly 6 to 95. Isolated per sample were at least 7 million PBMCs. These data originate in a study of blood T cells in healthy people across ages. Through a sample-barcoded 5' primer and a J-beta primer mix, a second PCR was run for roughly 6 to 11 cycles. Every cDNA was tagged by a template-switch adaptor with 12 random nucleotides. In TCRdb, the 5' RACE reads were re-called with MiXCR into one record per CDR3 protein. The table includes more than 700,000 distinct CDR3 sequences, roughly 53% detected once. Study results and caveats: Using unsorted PBMCs precluded a conclusive naive versus antigen-experienced comparison.

Source material: blood. The V call is TRBV5-1, the J call TRBJ2-7, with 9 nucleotides matching TRBD1. The source of this sequence is a man older than 75 in good health. For the CDR3, the DNA is TGCGCCAGCAGCCGATCCCGGGGACAGGGTTCCTACGAGCAGTACTTC. It specifies CASSRSRGQGSYEQYF.